This TCR beta chain was captured in a study of read filtering for tumor transcriptome and immune sequencing. About the research overall: Among patients, 17 to 20 were male and more than 12 female, aged about 47 to 85 (mean around 61). By R-ISS, stages I, II and III held approximately 8, 16 and 7 patients. RNA-seq yielded only roughly 75 to 1,300 TCR reads, IR-seq about 3.5 to 10.27 million.

At the time of active disease, bone marrow was collected from every patient. This clonotype was seen at least ten times. The library was built from approximately 400 ng RNA with molecular barcoded adaptors for alpha/delta and beta/gamma chains. TCRdb reprocessed the reads with MiXCR, giving one entry per CDR3 protein. This repertoire shows some 120,000 distinct CDR3 sequences, 10% to 15% found once; its top ten account for 9.5% to 12%. Sequencing was carried out using a population of CD138-negative cells sorted from bone marrow. This sequence originates from a donor at least 40 years old with multiple myeloma.

CDR3 DNA: TGTGCCAGCAGTCCTGGACTAGCGGGAGATGGGAGCTACAATGAGCAGTTCTTC. Translation: CASSPGLAGDGSYNEQFF. The chain links TRBV2 to TRBJ2-1; 13 positions agree with TRBD2. The trim removed 5 bases at V and 3 bases at J, leaving 10 bases unmatched. There are 18 residues in the CDR3. From germline, CDR1 is SNHLY and CDR2 FYNNEI.